The sequence of this T cell receptor beta chain was determined in a study of human T cells and chemical hapten exposure. Overall study: Patch tests applied 0.01% DPC to the upper back and were scored after 6 days. Whole-study results and caveats: The study found that DPC sensitization did not change TCRs above 1 in 1000 frequency. Expanded TCR sets contained significantly more large CDR3 similarity clusters than controls.

TCRdb reanalysed the RACE reads using MiXCR and keeps one entry per CDR3 protein. The repertoire includes under 60,000 distinct CDR3 sequences, approximately 9.7% of them detected once, and approximately 9.6% sits in the top ten. The V end lost 5 bases, the J end lost 2 bases, and 16 bases lay between the germline ends. CDR1 and CDR2 (germline): MDHEN, SYDVKM. The CDR3 sequence is 17 residues long. This clonotype was found many times. What it recognizes is unknown. Time point defined: pre-sensitization, week 0. Treatment given: therapeutic diphenylcyclopropenone sensitization with weekly scalp DPC. Total RNA extraction was carried out from unfractionated whole blood.

This sequence joins TRBV28 and TRBJ1-6, with no clear D. The sequencing used whole blood, collected in connection with sensitization to the hapten diphenylcyclopropenone (DPC). The clonotype originates from a woman in her 30s with alopecia areata. Some clones in this sample may be carry-over from other donors' samples. The CDR3 coding sequence is TGTGCCAGCAGTCCCCCCTGGACTCTACCCTATAATTCACCCCTCCACTTT. Its protein product is CASSPPWTLPYNSPLHF. The whole variable domain, filled in from reference TRBV28 and TRBJ1-6, reads DVKVTQSSRYLVKRTGEKVFLECVQDMDHENMFWYRQDPGLGLRLIYFSYDVKMKEKGDIPEGYSVSREKKERFSLILESASTNQTSMYLCASSPPWTLPYNSPLHFGNGTRLTVT.